The rows below give T cell receptor beta chains drawn from one sample of a study of blood T cell repertoires in COVID-19. TCRdb's copy holds only in-frame clones and misses some; the assay was immunoSEQ multiplex PCR. This table has a few hundred thousand clones, about 89% appearing once. Sequencing was done on a sample of peripheral blood. Source of these receptors: a woman between 50 and 59 years old who had recovered from COVID-19. CDR3s include the opening cysteine and the closing phenylalanine or tryptophan. Each record gives: V gene, J gene, CDR3 protein.

V: TRBV6-5; J: TRBJ2-1; CDR3: CASSYSIGSSDEQFF
V: TRBV28; J: TRBJ2-6; CDR3: CASSHPRQSGANVLTF
V: TRBV7-2; J: TRBJ1-4; CDR3: CASSLTGSPGEKLFF
V: TRBV6-1; J: TRBJ1-3; CDR3: CASSEGQASGNTIYF
V: TRBV18; J: TRBJ1-1; CDR3: CASSPRSGTEAFF
V: TRBV6-5; J: TRBJ1-5; CDR3: CASSRGSSQPQHF
V: TRBV5-1; J: TRBJ2-1; CDR3: CASSLLRGSYNEQFF
V: TRBV6-4; J: TRBJ2-6; CDR3: CASSDSAGGGAGANVLTF
V: TRBV9; J: TRBJ1-4; CDR3: CASSEKGQGIEKLFF
V: TRBV6-6; J: TRBJ2-7; CDR3: CASSYSAGAVDEQYF
V: TRBV7-6; J: TRBJ2-5; CDR3: CASSGRLAAYQETQYF
V: TRBV6-5; J: TRBJ1-2; CDR3: CASRPGNGDYYGYTF
V: TRBV30; J: TRBJ1-2; CDR3: CAWSGGQGSYYGYTF
V: TRBV28; J: TRBJ1-6; CDR3: CASSSGGNNSPLHF
V: TRBV19; J: TRBJ1-5; CDR3: CASKSQGADNQPQHF
V: TRBV6-5; J: TRBJ2-7; CDR3: CASSYTPEGGAEQYF
V: TRBV5-4; J: TRBJ2-5; CDR3: CASSLDSGSQETQYF
V: TRBV28; J: TRBJ2-3; CDR3: CASRTLVSGITDTQYF
V: TRBV19; J: TRBJ2-2; CDR3: CASSIDPSLAGRGTGELFF
V: TRBV30; J: TRBJ1-1; CDR3: CAWSVPLQGGVTEAFF
V: TRBV5-4; J: TRBJ1-3; CDR3: CASSLEDRGISGNTIYF
V: TRBV29-1; J: TRBJ2-1; CDR3: CSVATGENNEQFF
V: TRBV6-2/TRBV6-3; J: TRBJ2-3; CDR3: CASSPAGGTDTQYF
V: TRBV6-5; J: TRBJ2-1; CDR3: CASNPREGHEQFF
V: TRBV7-9; J: TRBJ2-5; CDR3: CASSPPTFGEFQETQYF
V: TRBV28; J: TRBJ2-7; CDR3: CASTSIHGSEQYF
V: TRBV25-1; J: TRBJ2-2; CDR3: CASKPYTGELFF
V: TRBV20-1; J: TRBJ1-1; CDR3: CSASSGFQGAGTEAFF
V: TRBV9; J: TRBJ2-1; CDR3: CASSDRDRGMDEQFF
V: TRBV7-2; J: TRBJ2-7; CDR3: CASSLVGSSYEQYF
V: TRBV28; J: TRBJ1-1; CDR3: CASSLRRLAKTEAFF
V: TRBV3-1/TRBV3-2; J: TRBJ2-1; CDR3: CASSQTSSEQFF
V: TRBV7-9; J: TRBJ1-1; CDR3: CASAKGGIEAFF
V: TRBV29-1; J: TRBJ2-1; CDR3: CSVESTSSGGIEQFF
V: TRBV7-2; J: TRBJ2-2; CDR3: CASSLGWGDTGELFF
V: TRBV19; J: TRBJ2-1; CDR3: CASISSGGSSYNEQFF
V: TRBV7-2; J: TRBJ2-3; CDR3: CASSAHADSTDTQYF
V: TRBV6-6; J: TRBJ1-3; CDR3: CASSYSADSSGNTIYF
V: TRBV19; J: TRBJ2-7; CDR3: CASSATGTGGRYEQYF
V: TRBV2; J: TRBJ1-5; CDR3: CASSDPRGQGINQPQHF
V: TRBV28; J: TRBJ1-6; CDR3: CASRATGGGSSPLHF
V: TRBV29-1; J: TRBJ2-3; CDR3: CSERPAGANTQYF
V: TRBV30; J: TRBJ1-5; CDR3: CAWSEQGYNQPQHF
V: TRBV13; J: TRBJ2-1; CDR3: CASSTGLAANEQFF
V: TRBV24-1; J: TRBJ1-2; CDR3: CATSDMTGSGYTF
V: TRBV23-1; J: TRBJ2-3; CDR3: CASSQISPRGRGTDTQYF
V: TRBV5-1; J: TRBJ2-5; CDR3: CASSSPDRQETQYF
V: TRBV28; J: TRBJ1-4; CDR3: CASSFLGAGNEKLFF